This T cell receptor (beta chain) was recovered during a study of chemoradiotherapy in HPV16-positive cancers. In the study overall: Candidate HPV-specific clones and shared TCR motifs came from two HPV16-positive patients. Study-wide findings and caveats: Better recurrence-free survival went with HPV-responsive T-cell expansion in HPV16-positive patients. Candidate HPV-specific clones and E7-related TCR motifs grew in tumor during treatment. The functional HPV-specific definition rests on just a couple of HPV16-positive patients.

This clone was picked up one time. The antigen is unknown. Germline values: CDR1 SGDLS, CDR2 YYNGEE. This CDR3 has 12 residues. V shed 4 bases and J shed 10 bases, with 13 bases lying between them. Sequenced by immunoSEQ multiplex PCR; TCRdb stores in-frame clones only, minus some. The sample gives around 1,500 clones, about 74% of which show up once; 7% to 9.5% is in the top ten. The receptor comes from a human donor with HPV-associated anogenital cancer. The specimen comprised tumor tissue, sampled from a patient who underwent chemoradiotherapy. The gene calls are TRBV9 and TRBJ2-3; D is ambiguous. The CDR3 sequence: CASSPKLGSQYF. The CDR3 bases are TGTGCCAGCAGCCCGAAGCTCGGATCGCAGTATTTT.